This T cell receptor beta chain was profiled in a study of human T cells and chemical hapten exposure. Study-level background: TCR yields per sample varied, mainly owing to small pooled library volume differences. Study outcomes and limitations: TCRs above 1 in 1000 frequency stayed constant with DPC sensitization.

Worth noting for this clonotype: What it binds is unknown.

The study's library attached unique molecular identifiers to single cDNA molecules. As handled by the study authors: A per-sample median of around 100,000 TCRs was observed, with a range of roughly 20,000 to 690,600. TCRdb passed the reads through MiXCR, listing each CDR3 protein once. What appears here as the V and J calls and clone size reflects TCRdb's work, not the paper's. The table shows 2,500 or so distinct CDR3 sequences, with approximately 49% occurring only once. Indicated treatment: therapeutic diphenylcyclopropenone sensitization with weekly scalp DPC. V trimming: 2 bases; J trimming: 4 bases; junction bases outside the gene matches: 19. The CDR3 is 21 residues long. The germline V gene has CDR1 SGHVS and CDR2 FNYEAQ.

This TCR came from an adult with alopecia areata. Some clones in this sample may be carry-over from other donors' samples. This table probably holds off-target reads from a library built for another chain. The sequences come from whole blood, collected before DPC sensitization or 2, 6, or about 24 weeks after (not recorded which). The chain combines TRBV7-6 with TRBJ2-2; 10 positions agree with TRBD2. CDR3 nucleotides: TGTGCCAGCAGCTTAAAGTTTCTTACTAGCGGGGACGGCGGAGGCACCGGGGAGCTGTTTTTT. The encoded protein is CASSLKFLTSGDGGGTGELFF.